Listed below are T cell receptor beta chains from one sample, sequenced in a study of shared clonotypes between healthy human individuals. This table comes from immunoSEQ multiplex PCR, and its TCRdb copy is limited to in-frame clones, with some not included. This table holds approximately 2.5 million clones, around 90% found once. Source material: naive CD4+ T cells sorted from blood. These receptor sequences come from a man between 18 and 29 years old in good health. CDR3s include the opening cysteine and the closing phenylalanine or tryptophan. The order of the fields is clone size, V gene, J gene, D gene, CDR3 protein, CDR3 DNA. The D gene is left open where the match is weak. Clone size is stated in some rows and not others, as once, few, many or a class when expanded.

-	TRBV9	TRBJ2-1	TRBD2	CASSDSGQPYNEQFF	TGTGCCAGCAGCGATAGCGGGCAACCCTACAATGAGCAGTTCTTC
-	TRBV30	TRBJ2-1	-	CAWSHVAPEQFF	TGTGCCTGGAGTCACGTGGCCCCGGAGCAGTTCTTC
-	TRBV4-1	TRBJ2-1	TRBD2	CASSQSGLAGGPSSNEQFF	TGCGCCAGCAGCCAATCGGGACTAGCGGGAGGGCCCTCGTCCAATGAGCAGTTCTTC
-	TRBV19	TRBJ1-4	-	CASSLQSRGREKLFF	TGTGCCAGTAGTTTACAGAGCCGGGGGCGGGAAAAACTGTTTTTT
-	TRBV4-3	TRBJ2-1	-	CASSQDRLSDEQFF	TGCGCCAGCAGCCAAGATCGGCTATCAGATGAGCAGTTCTTC
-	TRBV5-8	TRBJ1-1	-	CASSLSRGGTEAFF	TGTGCCAGCAGCTTGTCAAGGGGTGGCACTGAAGCTTTCTTT
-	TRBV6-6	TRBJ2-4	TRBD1	CASSIDRGNIQYF	TGTGCCAGCAGTATAGACAGGGGCAACATTCAGTACTTC
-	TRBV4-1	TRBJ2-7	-	CASSQDEGPYEQYF	TGCGCCAGCAGCCAAGATGAGGGGCCCTACGAGCAGTACTTC
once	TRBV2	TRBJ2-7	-	CASRAKQGYEQYF	TGTGCCAGCAGGGCAAAACAGGGCTACGAGCAGTACTTC
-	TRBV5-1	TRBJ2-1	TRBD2	CASSLRLAGTYNEQFF	TGCGCCAGCAGCTTGCGGCTAGCGGGAACCTACAATGAGCAGTTCTTC
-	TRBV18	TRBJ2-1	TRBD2	CASSLQGLAGVDEQFF	TGTGCCAGCTCACTCCAGGGACTAGCGGGAGTCGATGAGCAGTTCTTC
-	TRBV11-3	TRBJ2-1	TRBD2	CASSLAREGPWNEQFF	TGTGCCAGCAGCCTAGCCCGGGAGGGCCCTTGGAATGAGCAGTTCTTC
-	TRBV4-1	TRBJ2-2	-	CASSQVGSGELFF	TGCGCCAGCAGCCAAGTAGGCTCCGGGGAGCTGTTTTTT
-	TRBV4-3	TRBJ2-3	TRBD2	CASSQAGLVSFTQYF	TGCGCCAGCAGCCAAGCGGGACTAGTTAGCTTTACGCAGTATTTT
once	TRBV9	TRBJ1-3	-	CASRPGHSGNTIYF	TGTGCCAGCCGTCCCGGGCACTCTGGAAACACCATATATTTT
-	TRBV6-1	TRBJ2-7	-	CASTSEGGRSYEQYF	TGTGCCAGCACGTCTGAGGGGGGAAGGTCCTACGAGCAGTACTTC
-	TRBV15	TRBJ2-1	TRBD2	CATSRDSGRARNEQFF	TGTGCCACCAGCAGAGATAGCGGGAGGGCCAGGAATGAGCAGTTCTTC
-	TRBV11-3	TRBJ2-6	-	CASSSGFGFSSGANVLTF	TGTGCCAGCAGCTCGGGCTTTGGCTTCAGCTCTGGGGCCAACGTCCTGACTTTC
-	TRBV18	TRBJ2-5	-	CASSPGPLQETQYF	TGTGCCAGCTCACCAGGACCGCTACAAGAGACCCAGTACTTC
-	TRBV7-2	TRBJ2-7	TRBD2	CASSLSTLGLDEQYF	TGTGCCAGCAGCCTTTCGACATTAGGACTAGACGAGCAGTACTTC
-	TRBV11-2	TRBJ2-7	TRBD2	CASSSLTSGTYEQYF	TGTGCCAGCAGCTCCTTGACTAGCGGGACCTACGAGCAGTACTTC
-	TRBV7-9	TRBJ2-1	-	CASSFSWRVGTEVNEQFF	TGTGCCAGCAGCTTTAGTTGGAGGGTGGGGACAGAAGTCAATGAGCAGTTCTTC
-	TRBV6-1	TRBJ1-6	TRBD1	CASRDRENSPLHF	TGTGCCAGCCGGGACAGGGAAAACTCACCCCTCCACTTT
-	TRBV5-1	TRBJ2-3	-	CASSLGTVTDTQYF	TGCGCCAGCAGCTTGGGCACCGTCACAGATACGCAGTATTTT
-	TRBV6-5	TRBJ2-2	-	CASSPPATNTGELFF	TGTGCCAGCAGCCCTCCGGCAACGAACACCGGGGAGCTGTTTTTT
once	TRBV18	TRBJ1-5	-	CASSPSWKQPQHF	TGTGCCAGCTCACCAAGCTGGAAACAGCCCCAGCATTTT
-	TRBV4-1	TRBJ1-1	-	CASSRGLNTEAFF	TGCGCCAGCAGCAGGGGTTTGAACACTGAAGCTTTCTTT
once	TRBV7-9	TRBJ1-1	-	CASSLSGHSNTEAFF	TGTGCCAGCAGCTTATCTGGACACTCGAACACTGAAGCTTTCTTT
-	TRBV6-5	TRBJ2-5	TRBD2	CASWRNPAGGETQYF	TGTGCCAGCTGGAGAAATCCAGCGGGGGGGGAGACCCAGTACTTC
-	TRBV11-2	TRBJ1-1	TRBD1	CASSLDRGAEAFF	TGTGCCAGCAGCTTGGACAGGGGGGCCGAAGCTTTCTTT
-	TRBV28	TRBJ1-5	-	CASSLQGGGSQPQHF	TGTGCCAGCAGTTTGCAGGGAGGGGGGAGTCAGCCCCAGCATTTT
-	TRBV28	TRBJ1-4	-	CASSPMSLGYNEKLFF	TGTGCCAGCAGCCCCATGTCTTTGGGCTATAATGAAAAACTGTTTTTT
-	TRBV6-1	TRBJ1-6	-	CASSGSPSVGVPYNSPLHF	TGTGCCAGCAGTGGATCTCCTTCAGTGGGTGTCCCCTATAATTCACCCCTCCACTTT
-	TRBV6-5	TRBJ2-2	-	CASRAEAGWSGELFF	TGTGCCAGCAGGGCCGAGGCGGGGTGGTCCGGGGAGCTGTTTTTT
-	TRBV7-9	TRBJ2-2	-	CASSLGTSVAGELFF	TGTGCCAGCAGCTTGGGGACGAGCGTTGCCGGGGAGCTGTTTTTT
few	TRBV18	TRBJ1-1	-	CASSPSQLNTEAFF	TGTGCCAGCTCACCAAGTCAACTGAACACTGAAGCTTTCTTT
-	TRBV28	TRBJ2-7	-	CASSGGPYEQYF	TGTGCCAGCAGTGGAGGTCCCTACGAGCAGTACTTC
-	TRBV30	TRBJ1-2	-	CAWSRTLNPNYGYTF	TGTGCCTGGAGCCGGACACTTAATCCTAACTATGGCTACACCTTC
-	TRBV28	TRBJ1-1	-	CASTLRGLNVKNTEAFF	TGTGCCAGCACCCTTAGGGGCTTAAACGTTAAGAACACTGAAGCTTTCTTT
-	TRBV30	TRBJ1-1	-	CASGGASMLTEAFF	TGTGCGTCGGGGGGGGCAAGTATGTTGACTGAAGCTTTCTTT
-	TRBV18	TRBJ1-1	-	CASSLKLTEAFF	TGTGCCAGCTCACTTAAGCTGACTGAAGCTTTCTTT
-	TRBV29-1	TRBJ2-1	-	CSVDRDSRYEQFF	TGCAGCGTTGACCGGGACTCCCGATATGAGCAGTTCTTC
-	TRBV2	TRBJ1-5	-	CASTREGNQPQHF	TGTGCCAGCACCAGGGAAGGCAATCAGCCCCAGCATTTT
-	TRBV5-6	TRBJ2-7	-	CASSFEGGPEQYF	TGTGCCAGCAGCTTTGAAGGGGGGCCCGAGCAGTACTTC